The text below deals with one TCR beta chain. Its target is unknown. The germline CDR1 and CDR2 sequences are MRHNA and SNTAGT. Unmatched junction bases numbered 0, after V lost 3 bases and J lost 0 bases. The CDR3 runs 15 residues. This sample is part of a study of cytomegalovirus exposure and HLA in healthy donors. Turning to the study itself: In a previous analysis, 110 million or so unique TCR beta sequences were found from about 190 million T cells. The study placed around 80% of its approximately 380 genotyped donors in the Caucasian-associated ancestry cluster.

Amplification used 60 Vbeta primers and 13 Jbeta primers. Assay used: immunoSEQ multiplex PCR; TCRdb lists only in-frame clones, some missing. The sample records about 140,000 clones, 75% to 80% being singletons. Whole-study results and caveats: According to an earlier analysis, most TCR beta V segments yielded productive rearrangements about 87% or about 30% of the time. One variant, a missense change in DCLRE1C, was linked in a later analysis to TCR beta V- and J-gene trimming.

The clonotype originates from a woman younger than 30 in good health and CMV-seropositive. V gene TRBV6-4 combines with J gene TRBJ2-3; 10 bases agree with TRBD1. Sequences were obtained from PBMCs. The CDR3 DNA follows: TGTGCCAGCAGTGAGGACAGGGGGAGCACAGATACGCAGTATTTT. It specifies CASSEDRGSTDTQYF.